Shown below are 9 T cell receptor beta chains from a single sample sequenced in a study of T cell responses to AZD1222 COVID-19 vaccine. The data were produced by immunoSEQ multiplex PCR, yet TCRdb's version contains in-frame clones alone and is incomplete. This table has around 140,000 clones, roughly 91% appearing once. The specimen comprised peripheral blood, sampled on day 0 of AZD1222 vaccination. The receptors stem from an adult in good health.

The chain joins TRBV18 to TRBJ1-3, with a possible D match to TRBD1 (6 bases). Germline V gene sequence: CDR1 KGHSH, CDR2 LQKENI. Trimming took 1 base from V and 0 from J, leaving 16 bases between them. CDR3 length: 18 amino acids. The CDR3 nucleotides read TGTGCCAGCTCACCACAGGGGGAGTTTGGCCTCTCTGGAAACACCATATATTTT. This codes for CASSPQGEFGLSGNTIYF. The full variable domain, its missing parts supplied by reference TRBV18 and TRBJ1-3, is NAGVMQNPRHLVRRRGQEARLRCSPMKGHSHVYWYRQLPEEGLKFMVYLQKENIIDESGMPKERFSAEFPKEGPSILRIQQVVRGDSAAYFCASSPQGEFGLSGNTIYFGEGSWLTVV.

V usage is TRBV19 and J usage is TRBJ2-7; D possibly uses TRBD1 or TRBD2 (6 bases each). The CDR3 covers 14 residues. V lost 3 bases and J lost 6, with 15 bases in between. Germline CDR1 and CDR2: LNHDA and SQIVND (reference sequence). The DNA for the CDR3 is TGTGCCAGTAGTATCCGGGGGCCTTTCGCCGAGCAGTACTTC. As protein: CASSIRGPFAEQYF.

The J gene is TRBJ1-4, the V gene TRBV18; D perhaps matches TRBD1 (6 bases). This CDR3 spans 14 amino acids. Germline CDR1 and CDR2: KGHSH and LQKENI. Trimming took 1 base from V and 6 from J, leaving 9 bases between them. The CDR3 sequence is CASSPRGGDEKLFF. CDR3 DNA sequence: TGTGCCAGCTCACCACGGGGGGGCGATGAAAAACTGTTTTTT.

J is TRBJ1-6 and V is TRBV10-1; the D gene is possibly TRBD1 (6 bases). The germline gives CDR1 WNHNN, CDR2 SYGVQD (reference sequence). Trimming removed 4 bases at V and 6 bases at J, with 13 bases between. The CDR3 runs to 15 residues. The CDR3 DNA sequence: TGCGCCAGCAGTGCCGCGACAGGATTTAATTCACCCCTCCACTTT. This gives the protein CASSAATGFNSPLHF.

This clone was recorded once. The chain is built from TRBV27 and TRBJ2-1; TRBD2 is a possible D gene (5 bases). CDR1 is MNHEY, CDR2 SMNVEV, per germline (reference sequence). This CDR3 has 15 residues. Trimming removed 4 bases from V and 8 bases from J, with 18 bases in between. CDR3 in amino acids: CASSSLGSSTDEQFF. The CDR3 region has the DNA TGTGCCAGCAGTTCCCTAGGGAGTAGCACCGATGAGCAGTTCTTC.

V gene TRBV5-1 combines with J gene TRBJ2-7, with D possibly being TRBD1 or TRBD2 (5 bases each). V shed 0 bases and J shed 3 bases, with 13 bases lying between them. The germline V gene has CDR1 SGHRS and CDR2 YFSETQ. The length of the CDR3 is 15 residues. CDR3 coding DNA: TGCGCCAGCAGCTTGGTGAGGGGTAGTATCTACGAGCAGTACTTC. Amino acid sequence: CASSLVRGSIYEQYF.

This clone occurred once. The chain couples TRBV18 to TRBJ1-4; tentatively, D is TRBD1 (5 bases). V was cut by 6 bases and J by 12 bases, with 17 bases left in between. The CDR3 contains 13 residues. Germline CDR1 KGHSH, CDR2 LQKENI. The CDR3 reads CASSGLEATELFF. The CDR3 DNA sequence: TGTGCCAGCTCGGGACTCGAGGCAACGGAACTGTTTTTT.

V and J are TRBV7-9 and TRBJ1-1; D remains ambiguous. The CDR3 totals 16 residues. Per the germline V gene, CDR1 is SEHNR and CDR2 is FQNEAQ (reference sequence). V dropped 5 bases and J dropped 0 bases, with 16 bases sitting between them. The CDR3 nucleotides read TGTGCCAGCAGCCGACGACACGGGGTCGTGAACACTGAAGCTTTCTTT. This gives the protein CASSRRHGVVNTEAFF.

This sequence joins TRBV15 and TRBJ1-5; 11 bases line up with TRBD1. This CDR3 is 21 amino acids long. Germline CDR1 reads LNHNV; CDR2 reads YYDKDF (reference sequence). The ends lost 0 bases at V and 6 bases at J; junction bases unmatched: 19. CDR3 nucleotide sequence: TGTGCCACCAGCAGAGATAAACCGGACAGGGGGCGCGGGGTGGGATTTCAGCCCCAGCATTTT. It specifies CATSRDKPDRGRGVGFQPQHF.